Shown below are 30 T cell receptor beta chains from a single sample sequenced in a study of T-cell memory formation after mild COVID-19. Via MiXCR, TCRdb re-called the 5' RACE reads, giving one row per CDR3 protein. This table holds 300,000 to 400,000 distinct CDR3 sequences, roughly 13% found once. Input material: PBMCs or a T cell subset sorted from them (not recorded which). These receptors came from a man between 18 and 35 years old who had mild COVID-19 (a few samples of this study predate the infection). Cell type and time point are not known.

This clonotype appeared many times. The chain employs TRBV4-1 and TRBJ2-1; tentatively, D is TRBD1 (5 bases). The CDR3 loop spans 16 amino acids. V lost 1 base and J lost 0, with 10 bases in between. The germline gives CDR1 MGHRA, CDR2 YSYEKL. CDR3 sequence reads: CASSQVGASSYNEQFF. Here the CDR3 DNA reads TGCGCCAGCAGCCAAGTAGGGGCCAGCTCCTACAATGAGCAGTTCTTC.

This clonotype was seen a few times. J is TRBJ1-5 and V is TRBV4-2, with D possibly matching TRBD1 (5 bases). The CDR3 length is 15 residues. CDR1 is LGHNA and CDR2 is YNFKEQ in the germline V gene. V was clipped by 1 base and J by 1 base, with 8 bases between them. CDR3 amino acids: CASSQVPGSNQPQHF. CDR3 coding DNA: TGTGCCAGCAGCCAAGTTCCAGGGAGCAATCAGCCCCAGCATTTT.

This clonotype was observed many times. This rearrangement joins TRBV5-1 to TRBJ2-3, with a weak D call TRBD2 (6 bases). The CDR3 covers 12 residues. CDR1 is SGHRS and CDR2 is YFSETQ in the germline V gene. Trimming left V 7 bases short and J 3 bases short, with 9 bases between. The chain's CDR3 is CASHAGTDTQYF. CDR3 in DNA: TGCGCCAGCCACGCGGGAACAGATACGCAGTATTTT. Together with reference TRBV5-1 and TRBJ2-3, the CDR3 gives the full variable domain: KAGVTQTPRYLIKTRGQQVTLSCSPISGHRSVSWYQQTPGQGLQFLFEYFSETQRNKGNFPGRFSGRQFSNSRSEMNVSTLELGDSALYLCASHAGTDTQYFGPGTRLTVL.

V usage is TRBV9 and J usage is TRBJ2-1; no clear D gene. With 0 bases removed from V and 8 bases from J, the gap between germline ends came to 9 bases. This CDR3 region has 13 residues. Germline V gene data show CDR1 as SGDLS and CDR2 as YYNGEE. As DNA, the CDR3 is TGTGCCAGCAGCGTAGAAGGTTGGTATGAGCAGTTCTTC. Translating it yields CASSVEGWYEQFF.

This chain links TRBV6-5 with TRBJ2-7; D gene ambiguous. Germline assignment: CDR1 MNHEY and CDR2 SVGAGI. With 2 bases removed from V and 1 base from J, the gap between germline ends came to 12 bases. The length of the CDR3 is 15 residues. In nucleotides, the CDR3 is TGTGCCAGCAGTTACAGTGCCCTGGAGTCCTACGAGCAGTACTTC. Its protein is CASSYSALESYEQYF.

This clonotype has a handful of counts. The V call is TRBV9, the J call TRBJ1-1; TRBD1 aligns across 9 bases. This CDR3 is built from 13 residues. Germline V CDR1 and CDR2: SGDLS, YYNGEE. V trimming: 3 bases; J trimming: 9 bases; junction bases outside the gene matches: 6. As DNA, the CDR3 is TGTGCCAGCAGCGCCGGGACAGGGCAGAAAGCTTTCTTT. It is translated as CASSAGTGQKAFF.

Details on this clonotype: At one boundary the junction diverges from the germline segment, which might be a read error. The chain couples TRBV12-5 to TRBJ1-4, with 7 bases that match TRBD1. There are 15 residues in the CDR3. Germline-derived CDR1 and CDR2 are LGHNT and FRNRAP. CDR3 DNA: TGTGCTAGTGGCTTGGGACAGCTCGCTAATGAAAAACTGTTTTTT. It yields the protein CASGLGQLANEKLFF.

This clonotype showed up just a few times. V usage is TRBV30 and J usage is TRBJ2-5, with unresolved D. From germline, CDR1 is GTSNPN and CDR2 SVGIG (reference sequence). CDR3 length: 12 residues. V was trimmed by 4 bases and J by 0 bases, leaving 6 bases between them. The CDR3 coding sequence is TGTGCCTGGAAATGGTACCAAGAGACCCAGTACTTC. This encodes CAWKWYQETQYF.

This clonotype was counted only a few times. The V gene is TRBV4-1, the J gene TRBJ2-2; possibly TRBD2 for D (5 bases). The CDR3 consists of 15 residues. The V end was cut by 4 bases, the J end by 5 bases, with 14 bases between. CDR1 is MGHRA, CDR2 YSYEKL, per germline. CDR3 nucleotide sequence: TGCGCCAGCAGCCGATTGGACTTCCAAACCGGGGAGCTGTTTTTT. Translation gives CASSRLDFQTGELFF.

This chain joins TRBV3-1 and TRBJ1-1, with 11 bases that match TRBD1. Germline V lookup: CDR1 LGHDT, CDR2 YNNKEL (reference sequence). Germline trimming cut 9 bases from V and 2 bases from J; bases unmatched to any gene: 2. The CDR3 runs to 13 residues. CDR3 in amino acids: CASGQGANTEAFF. CDR3 DNA: TGTGCCAGTGGACAGGGGGCAAACACTGAAGCTTTCTTT. Full variable domain (outside the CDR3, taken from reference TRBV3-1 and TRBJ1-1): DTAVSQTPKYLVTQMGNDKSIKCEQNLGHDTMYWYKQDSKKFLKIMFSYNNKELIINETVPNRFSPKSPDKAHLNLHINSLELGDSAVYFCASGQGANTEAFFGQGTRLTVV.

This rearrangement joins TRBV7-2 to TRBJ2-3; D remains ambiguous. The germline V gene encodes CDR1 SGHTA and CDR2 FQGNSA. V was pared by 3 bases and J by 2 bases, with 9 bases between. This CDR3 region has 14 residues. CDR3 sequence reads: CASSFSRTTDTQYF. CDR3 nucleotides: TGTGCCAGCAGCTTTTCCCGAACCACAGATACGCAGTATTTT.

The chain couples TRBV4-3 to TRBJ2-6; D remains unclear. V shed 1 base and J shed 1 base, with 8 bases lying between them. This CDR3 region has 16 residues. Per the germline V gene, CDR1 is LGHNA and CDR2 is YSLEER. The CDR3 is CASSQGPGSGANVLTF. The CDR3 DNA sequence: TGCGCCAGCAGCCAAGGTCCGGGTTCTGGGGCCAACGTCCTGACTTTC.

This clonotype was counted only a few times. V gene TRBV14 combines with J gene TRBJ2-5, with 13 bases fitting TRBD2. The V gene end was trimmed by 4 bases and the J gene end by 5 bases; junction bases not matched to a gene: 1. There are 14 residues in the CDR3. Germline-derived CDR1 and CDR2 are SGHDN and FVKESK. The CDR3 bases are TGTGCCAGCAGCCGACTAGCGGGGGGCGAGACCCAGTACTTC. This gives the protein CASSRLAGGETQYF.

This clonotype was observed at least ten times. The chain combines TRBV7-2 with TRBJ2-3; 9 bases fit TRBD2. The trim removed 2 bases at V and 0 bases at J, leaving 3 bases unmatched. The CDR3 is 16 amino acids. CDR1 SGHTA and CDR2 FQGNSA come from the germline V gene. Here the CDR3 reads CASSLIAGGSTDTQYF. The CDR3 bases are TGTGCCAGCAGCTTAATTGCGGGGGGGAGCACAGATACGCAGTATTTT.

In its sample, this clonotype was seen a few times. The rearrangement links TRBV5-1 to TRBJ2-6; D possibly corresponds to TRBD1 (6 bases). The germline gives CDR1 SGHRS, CDR2 YFSETQ. The CDR3 consists of 17 residues. The V end was cut by 4 bases, the J end by 1 base, with 15 bases between. CDR3 sequence reads: CASSQGTRASGANVLTF. CDR3 sequence (DNA): TGCGCCAGCAGCCAAGGGACACGGGCGTCTGGGGCCAACGTCCTGACTTTC. Combining the CDR3 with reference TRBV5-1 and TRBJ2-6 gives the whole variable domain KAGVTQTPRYLIKTRGQQVTLSCSPISGHRSVSWYQQTPGQGLQFLFEYFSETQRNKGNFPGRFSGRQFSNSRSEMNVSTLELGDSALYLCASSQGTRASGANVLTFGAGSRLTVL.

The CDR3 sequence is CASSRPTDPEYTQYF. The CDR3 nucleotides are TGTGCCAGCAGCCGACCCACAGACCCGGAATATACGCAGTATTTT. The chain recombines TRBV5-4 with TRBJ2-3; no reliable D call. CDR1 is SGHNT and CDR2 is YYREEE in the germline V gene (reference sequence). The CDR3 is 15 residues long. Trimming cost V 4 bases and J 7 bases, with 19 bases left between them.

V is TRBV11-2 and J is TRBJ2-5; D is possibly TRBD2 (6 bases). The V gene lost 6 bases and the J gene lost 2 bases, with 13 bases spanning the gap. The CDR3 loop spans 14 amino acids. Looked up from germline, CDR1 is SGHAT and CDR2 is FQNNGV. CDR3 sequence: CASRPRGLQETQYF. CDR3 nucleotide sequence: TGTGCCAGCAGACCTCGGGGACTTCAAGAGACCCAGTACTTC.

This clonotype was picked up a small number of times. The chain joins TRBV4-1 to TRBJ2-7; D ambiguous. Trimming took 3 bases from V and 0 from J, leaving 6 bases between them. Germline V gives CDR1 MGHRA, CDR2 YSYEKL. The CDR3 consists of 13 residues. DNA for the CDR3: TGCGCCAGCAGCCACGCCATCTCCTACGAGCAGTACGTC. Translating gives CASSHAISYEQYV.

This clonotype was seen a few times. The CDR3 protein is CSVGGQELNTEAFF. In DNA, the CDR3 is TGCAGCGTTGGGGGGCAGGAGCTGAACACTGAAGCTTTCTTT. The chain employs TRBV29-1 and TRBJ1-1; the D gene is possibly TRBD1 (6 bases). Germline CDR1 is SQVTM and CDR2 is ANQGSEA. Deletions cut 4 bases from V and 0 bases from J, with 12 bases between. The CDR3 sequence is 14 residues long.

J is TRBJ2-3 and V is TRBV5-1; 10 bases fit TRBD2. V lost 0 bases, J lost 3 bases, and 7 bases stayed unmatched. The CDR3 is 17 residues long. Germline V gene lookup returns CDR1 SGHRS and CDR2 YFSETQ. The CDR3 region is CASSLAPASGGTDTQYF. The CDR3 nucleotides read TGCGCCAGCAGCTTGGCGCCTGCTAGCGGGGGAACAGATACGCAGTATTTT.

This clonotype was seen a handful of times. The V and J genes are TRBV7-3 and TRBJ2-1; 8 bases match TRBD2. V lost 5 bases, J lost 4 bases, and 7 bases stayed unmatched. Germline V gene sequence: CDR1 SGHTA, CDR2 FQGTGA. CDR3 length equals 15 residues. The CDR3 DNA reads as TGTGCCAGCAGCACAAACGGGGGGGCATACAATGAGCAGTTCTTC. Translating gives CASSTNGGAYNEQFF.

The chain couples TRBV12-3 or TRBV12-4 to TRBJ1-2, with a weak D call TRBD1 (6 bases). CDR3 length: 16 residues. V was pared by 6 bases and J by 6 bases, with 23 bases between. CDR3 nucleotides: TGTGCCAGCAGCCAGGGTGGGTGGGGGGCAAGGAATGGCTACACCTTC. It is translated as CASSQGGWGARNGYTF.

The J gene is TRBJ2-5, the V gene TRBV6-2 or TRBV6-3; 13 nucleotides align to TRBD2. CDR1 MNHEY and CDR2 SVGEGT come from the germline V gene. V trimming: 5 bases; J trimming: 2 bases; junction bases outside the gene matches: 2. The CDR3 spans 15 residues. The CDR3 nucleotides are TGTGCCAGCAGTGTGACTAGCGGGGGGCAAGAGACCCAGTACTTC. As protein: CASSVTSGGQETQYF.

The J gene is TRBJ2-4, the V gene TRBV7-2, with D maybe TRBD1 (5 bases). The germline CDR1 and CDR2 sequences are SGHTA and FQGNSA. This CDR3 spans 20 amino acids. Trimming took off 1 base at V and 0 bases at J, with 22 bases between the two ends. The CDR3 protein is CASSLGRQGSKTLAKNIQYF. The DNA of the CDR3 is TGTGCCAGCAGCTTAGGCAGGCAGGGATCCAAAACGCTAGCCAAAAACATTCAGTACTTC.

CDR3 protein: CASSPGGTNNEQFF. DNA of the CDR3: TGTGCCAGCAGCCCGGGGGGGACCAACAATGAGCAGTTCTTC. The chain uses TRBV7-2 and TRBJ2-1, with 8 bases aligning to TRBD2. The CDR3 totals 14 residues. The germline V gene encodes CDR1 SGHTA and CDR2 FQGNSA. The trim removed 5 bases at V and 5 bases at J, leaving 5 bases unmatched.

CDR3 region: CSARRTGVTDTQYF. CDR3 DNA sequence: TGCAGTGCTAGAAGAACGGGGGTCACAGATACGCAGTATTTT. The V gene is TRBV20-1, the J gene TRBJ2-3; D is possibly TRBD2 (6 bases). Trimming took 2 bases from V and 2 from J, leaving 11 bases between them. From germline, CDR1 is DFQATT and CDR2 SNEGSKA (reference sequence). The CDR3 runs to 14 residues.

The chain joins TRBV3-1 to TRBJ2-7; D might be TRBD1 or TRBD2, each matching 5 bases. With 3 bases removed from V and 5 bases from J, the gap between germline ends came to 8 bases. From germline, CDR1 is LGHDT and CDR2 YNNKEL (reference sequence). The CDR3 is made up of 12 amino acids. In DNA form, the CDR3 reads TGTGCCAGCAGCCAGGGACCGCACGAGCAGTACGTC. Amino acids: CASSQGPHEQYV.

There are a few counts of this clonotype. V is TRBV6-5 and J is TRBJ1-1; 10 nucleotides align to TRBD1. The germline gives CDR1 MNHEY, CDR2 SVGAGI. The CDR3 length is 16 residues. V shed 6 bases, J shed 3 bases, and the junction held 10 bases outside the gene matches. This CDR3 is CASRTGQGGWDTEAFF. CDR3 coding DNA: TGTGCCAGCAGAACCGGACAGGGGGGATGGGACACTGAAGCTTTCTTT.

This CDR3 is CASSPTDGIRYVTFF. The CDR3 DNA reads as TGCGCCAGCAGCCCGACAGACGGCATAAGATACGTGACTTTCTTT. The chain couples TRBV4-1 to TRBJ1-1, with D tentatively TRBD1 (5 bases). Looked up from germline, CDR1 is MGHRA and CDR2 is YSYEKL. V dropped 4 bases and J dropped 12 bases, with 24 bases sitting between them. The CDR3 sequence is 15 residues long.

This clonotype occurred a few times. The chain uses TRBV4-1 and TRBJ2-1; 9 bases map to TRBD1. Germline CDR1 is MGHRA and CDR2 is YSYEKL. The CDR3 sequence is 17 residues long. V shed 3 bases and J 6 bases; nucleotides not matched to a gene: 12. The chain's CDR3 is CASSQMWDRDRGNEQFF. CDR3 nucleotide sequence: TGCGCCAGCAGCCAGATGTGGGACAGGGATCGGGGCAATGAGCAGTTCTTC.